The next 10 T cell receptor beta chains were all read from a single sample in a study of T cell responses to AZD1222 COVID-19 vaccine. Repertoires were generated with immunoSEQ multiplex PCR, while TCRdb's copy carries only in-frame clones and drops some. This table has 150,000 to 200,000 clones, 90% appearing once. The sample in question was peripheral blood, obtained on day 0 of AZD1222 vaccination. The receptor set was obtained from an adult in good health.

The chain uses TRBV19 and TRBJ1-5; no definite D call. This CDR3 has 15 residues. Germline assignment: CDR1 LNHDA and CDR2 SQIVND (reference sequence). Trimming pared 7 bases from V and 0 bases from J, leaving 13 bases between. The CDR3 reads CASMTLVNSNQPQHF. CDR3 DNA sequence: TGTGCCAGTATGACACTGGTAAATAGCAATCAGCCCCAGCATTTT.

J is TRBJ1-2 and V is TRBV5-1, with D possibly matching TRBD1 (5 bases). Per germline, CDR1 SGHRS and CDR2 YFSETQ. The CDR3 runs 15 residues. The V end lost 1 base, the J end lost 6 bases, and 16 bases lay between the germline ends. CDR3 DNA sequence: TGCGCCAGCAGCTTGCTTACGGACACTGGAAATGGCTACACCTTC. Amino acids: CASSLLTDTGNGYTF. The full variable domain, with the rest looked up from reference TRBV5-1 and TRBJ1-2, is KAGVTQTPRYLIKTRGQQVTLSCSPISGHRSVSWYQQTPGQGLQFLFEYFSETQRNKGNFPGRFSGRQFSNSRSEMNVSTLELGDSALYLCASSLLTDTGNGYTFGSGTRLTVV.

The chain combines TRBV7-8 with TRBJ1-2; maybe TRBD1 (6 bases). CDR3 length equals 16 residues. Trimming removed 3 bases from V and 2 bases from J, with 16 bases in between. Germline V gene sequence: CDR1 SGHVS, CDR2 FQNEAQ. CDR3 DNA: TGTGCCAGCAGCTTCCGTCCCGGGACACTGAACTATGGCTACACCTTC. It codes for CASSFRPGTLNYGYTF.

The genes are TRBV5-1 and TRBJ2-5; 7 positions agree with TRBD1. The CDR3 contains 14 residues. J gave up 2 bases and V 3 bases, and 4 bases lay outside the gene matches. Germline CDR1 SGHRS, CDR2 YFSETQ. Here the CDR3 DNA reads TGCGCCAGCAGCTCCGGGACAGAGCAAGAGACCCAGTACTTC. Translating gives CASSSGTEQETQYF.

The chain has TRBV28 and TRBJ1-2; tentatively, D is TRBD1 (5 bases). V was pared by 2 bases and J by 8 bases, with 15 bases between. Germline V gene data show CDR1 as MDHEN and CDR2 as SYDVKM. The CDR3 has 14 residues. The CDR3 loop reads CASSLPIRVYGYTF. CDR3 in DNA: TGTGCCAGCAGTTTACCGATCAGGGTGTACGGCTACACCTTC.

J is TRBJ1-1 and V is TRBV7-5. TRBV7-5 is given as a pseudogene. CDR3 length: 18 residues. The CDR3, as DNA: TGTGCCAGAAGCCTAAGGCGGGCCCTGGGCCAGATGAACACTGAAGCTTTCTTT. Translation gives CARSLRRALGQMNTEAFF.

This chain connects TRBV20-1 to TRBJ2-3; 8 bases match TRBD1. The CDR3 is 16 amino acids. Unmatched junction bases numbered 9, after V lost 3 bases and J lost 1 base. Germline CDR1 reads DFQATT; CDR2 reads SNEGSKA (reference sequence). The CDR3 DNA reads TGCAGTGCTAGTTACAGGGGGTCGGGACGCACAGATACGCAGTATTTT. Its translation is CSASYRGSGRTDTQYF.

The CDR3 DNA follows: TGTGCCATCCGCGAGGGGTTGGGTACAGATACGCAGTATTTT. Translation gives CAIREGLGTDTQYF. This chain uses TRBV10-3 with TRBJ2-3; D possibly uses TRBD1 or TRBD2 (5 bases each). The V end was cut by 8 bases, the J end by 3 bases, with 15 bases between. This CDR3 is built from 14 residues. Germline CDR1 and CDR2: ENHRY and SYGVKD.

Regarding this clone: A junction boundary mismatches the germline segment, possibly from a read error. The chain joins TRBV6-1 to TRBJ1-3; 8 bases line up with TRBD1. This CDR3 has 15 amino acids. Germline V gene sequence: CDR1 MNHNS, CDR2 SASEGT. The CDR3, as DNA: TGTGCCAGCAGCGAAGACAGGGGCTCTGGAAACACCATATATTTT. This sequence encodes CASSEDRGSGNTIYF.

This rearrangement joins TRBV28 to TRBJ2-7; no clear D. Germline loops: CDR1 MDHEN, CDR2 SYDVKM. Trimming removed 5 bases at V and 2 bases at J, with 16 bases between. The CDR3 has 15 amino acids. CDR3: CASSAPRLEAYEQYF. CDR3 nucleotide sequence: TGTGCCAGCAGTGCCCCCCGACTCGAGGCCTACGAGCAGTACTTC.